The 28 T cell receptor beta chains in this list originate from one sample, sequenced in a study of T cells in Graves' hyperthyroidism and ophthalmopathy (dated by TCRdb to about 2019). To prepare the library, multiplex PCR was applied. Reads for this sample came from an Illumina HiSeq 2000. The TCR beta CDR3 regions were amplified from the RNA transcripts. For the first round of RT-PCR on the TCR CDR3, the HTBI primer set was used together with the Qiagen OneStep RT-PCR kit. Using fastp trimming at Q25 and MiXCR clonotype assembly, TCRdb reanalyzed the public sequencing data and kept in-frame beta chains. Rows with one shared CDR3 protein collapse into an entry with the most common genes and DNA. Recorded for this sample are under 350,000 distinct CDR3 sequences; 15% to 20% of them occurred a single time. The ten biggest clones cover approximately 54% of the sample. Sequencing was done on a sample of blood. The receptors here all came from a woman aged 45-60 years with Graves' hyperthyroidism.

V gene TRBV20-1 combines with J gene TRBJ2-3; D call uncertain. This CDR3 is 13 amino acids long. The germline V gene encodes CDR1 DFQATT and CDR2 SNEGSKA (reference sequence). With 6 bases removed from V and 6 bases from J, the gap between germline ends came to 16 bases. The CDR3 DNA sequence: TGCAGTGCCCCACCCACCCGGACCGATACGCAGTATTTT. The encoded protein is CSAPPTRTDTQYF.

This clonotype showed up many times. The V call is TRBV6-2 or TRBV6-3, the J call TRBJ2-2, with D possibly matching TRBD2 (6 bases). V lost 2 bases to trimming and J lost 2 bases, with 21 bases between them. CDR3 length equals 19 residues. Germline V gene data show CDR1 as MNHEY and CDR2 as SVGEGT. This chain's CDR3 is CASSYKSGSWGRNTGELFF. The DNA for the CDR3 is TGTGCCAGCAGTTACAAGTCCGGGAGCTGGGGTCGAAACACCGGGGAGCTGTTTTTT.

V usage is TRBV9 and J usage is TRBJ1-6; TRBD1 matches at 8 bases. The CDR3 is made up of 14 amino acids. Germline V gene lookup returns CDR1 SGDLS and CDR2 YYNGEE. Germline trimming cut 4 bases from V and 9 bases from J; bases unmatched to any gene: 6. CDR3 coding DNA: TGTGCCAGCAGCCCCGGGACAGGTTTTTCACCCCTCCACTTT. This sequence encodes CASSPGTGFSPLHF. Full variable domain (missing parts from reference TRBV9 and TRBJ1-6): DSGVTQTPKHLITATGQRVTLRCSPRSGDLSVYWYQQSLDQGLQFLIQYYNGEERAKGNILERFSAQQFPDLHSELNLSSLELGDSALYFCASSPGTGFSPLHFGNGTRLTVT.

V is TRBV19 and J is TRBJ2-5; D tentatively fits TRBD1 or TRBD2 (5 bases each). Germline CDR1 LNHDA, CDR2 SQIVND (reference sequence). V lost 2 bases, J lost 4 bases, and 11 bases lay in between. This CDR3 is built from 14 residues. DNA of the CDR3: TGTGCCAGTAGTATACGAGGGGTAACAGAGACCCAGTACTTC. Protein sequence: CASSIRGVTETQYF.

This clonotype was counted at least ten times. This chain links TRBV3-1 with TRBJ1-2; D is ambiguous. The germline V gene has CDR1 LGHDT and CDR2 YNNKEL (reference sequence). V lost 4 bases and J lost 2, with 14 bases in between. This CDR3 has 15 residues. The CDR3 DNA is TGTGCCAGCAGCCCCGTCTCGACGGGAAACTATGGCTACACCTTC. It is translated as CASSPVSTGNYGYTF.

This clonotype was seen only a few times. The chain has TRBV11-2 and TRBJ2-5; D gene uncertain. The CDR3 extends over 14 amino acids. The germline CDR1 and CDR2 sequences are SGHAT and FQNNGV. Trimming took 2 bases from V and 5 from J, leaving 12 bases between them. The CDR3 here is CASSLSPLGETQYF. The CDR3 DNA reads TGTGCCAGCAGCTTATCCCCACTGGGGGAGACCCAGTACTTC.

V and J are TRBV29-1 and TRBJ1-1, with 7 bases that match TRBD1. J gave up 6 bases and V 4 bases, and 5 bases lay outside the gene matches. The CDR3 runs 12 residues. The germline V gene encodes CDR1 SQVTM and CDR2 ANQGSEA. CDR3 amino acids: CSVGEGASEAFF. The CDR3 nucleotides read TGCAGCGTTGGCGAGGGGGCTTCTGAAGCTTTCTTT.

V is TRBV9 and J is TRBJ2-6; 11 positions agree with TRBD2. Germline CDR1 SGDLS, CDR2 YYNGEE. V shed 4 bases and J 1 base; nucleotides not matched to a gene: 7. This CDR3 is built from 18 residues. CDR3 nucleotide sequence: TGTGCCAGCAGCTTTAGCGGGAGGGCCATGTCTGGGGCCAACGTCCTGACTTTC. It specifies CASSFSGRAMSGANVLTF. Combining the CDR3 with reference TRBV9 and TRBJ2-6 gives the whole variable domain DSGVTQTPKHLITATGQRVTLRCSPRSGDLSVYWYQQSLDQGLQFLIQYYNGEERAKGNILERFSAQQFPDLHSELNLSSLELGDSALYFCASSFSGRAMSGANVLTFGAGSRLTVL.

The rearrangement joins TRBV19 to TRBJ1-1; D possibly corresponds to TRBD1 (5 bases). The CDR3 covers 14 residues. Germline values: CDR1 LNHDA, CDR2 SQIVND (reference sequence). V was pared by 3 bases and J by 0 bases, with 8 bases between. This CDR3 reads CASSIGHMNTEAFF. The CDR3, as DNA: TGTGCCAGTAGTATTGGACACATGAACACTGAAGCTTTCTTT.

This clonotype was observed many times. The J gene is TRBJ2-1, the V gene TRBV24-1, with 7 bases that match TRBD2. The CDR3 is 15 residues long. CDR1 is KGHDR, CDR2 SFDVKD, per germline. J gave up 8 bases and V 4 bases, and 10 bases lay outside the gene matches. The CDR3 spells CATSDRLASAHEQFF. The CDR3, as DNA: TGTGCCACCAGTGACCGACTAGCTTCGGCCCATGAGCAGTTCTTC.

At least ten counts were recorded for this clonotype. J is TRBJ2-1 and V is TRBV6-2 or TRBV6-3; D may be TRBD2 (5 bases). V was clipped by 5 bases and J by 4 bases, with 18 bases between them. The CDR3 consists of 16 residues. Germline-derived CDR1 and CDR2 are MNHEY and SVGEGT. CDR3: CASSDELAFGYNEQFF. The CDR3 DNA reads as TGTGCCAGCAGTGACGAGCTAGCTTTTGGATACAATGAGCAGTTCTTC.

The chain couples TRBV7-9 to TRBJ2-3; TRBD2 matches at 13 bases. This CDR3 contains 17 residues. J lost 3 bases, V lost 5 bases, and 8 bases had no gene match. Germline V gives CDR1 SEHNR, CDR2 FQNEAQ (reference sequence). The CDR3 bases are TGTGCCAGCAGCGGAGGGACTAGCGGGACTTCGACAGATACGCAGTATTTT. It translates to CASSGGTSGTSTDTQYF.

This clonotype appeared a few times. This chain links TRBV3-1 with TRBJ2-3; 8 bases line up with TRBD2. Germline V gives CDR1 LGHDT, CDR2 YNNKEL (reference sequence). V shed 2 bases and J 1 base; nucleotides not matched to a gene: 8. This CDR3 region has 17 residues. The CDR3 spells CASSQSLAGGRTDTQYF. The CDR3 DNA is TGTGCCAGCAGCCAATCCCTGGCGGGGGGACGCACAGATACGCAGTATTTT.

As concerns this clonotype: An end of the junction differs from the germline gene, which may be a read error. The rearrangement joins TRBV5-4 to TRBJ2-5; D gene unclear. This CDR3 contains 14 residues. Germline V gene lookup returns CDR1 SGHNT and CDR2 YYREEE (reference sequence). The CDR3 loop is CASSLWGIEEAQYF. CDR3 DNA sequence: TGTGCCAGCAGCTTGTGGGGAATTGAAGAGGCCCAGTACTTC.

Notes on this clonotype: A much larger clonotype is one base distant, so this may be a read error. This chain joins TRBV7-2 and TRBJ2-7, with 12 bases fitting TRBD1. This CDR3 comprises 15 residues. V gave up 5 bases and J gave up 5 bases; unmatched junction bases: 7. CDR1 and CDR2 from the germline V gene are SGHTA and FQGNSA. CDR3 sequence (DNA): TGTACCAGCAGCCTACGGGACAGGGGGCTTCACGAGCAGTACGTC. Translation gives CTSSLRDRGLHEQYV.

This clonotype was seen ten or more times. The V and J genes are TRBV5-1 and TRBJ2-1; 8 nucleotides align to TRBD1. Trimming removed 4 bases from V and 7 bases from J; junction bases left unmatched: 10. Looked up from germline, CDR1 is SGHRS and CDR2 is YFSETQ. The length of the CDR3 is 15 residues. The CDR3, as DNA: TGCGCCAGCAGCATTACCCAGGGGGCGGAAAATGAGCAGTTCTTC. Amino acid sequence: CASSITQGAENEQFF.

The CDR3 bases are TGCAGTGCGGAGAGGGCGAATAGCAATCAGCCCCAGCATTTT. Translated, it gives CSAERANSNQPQHF. V is TRBV20-1 and J is TRBJ1-5; D is unclear. The CDR3 sequence is 14 residues long. V was clipped by 6 bases and J by 0 bases, with 12 bases between them. Germline V gives CDR1 DFQATT, CDR2 SNEGSKA (reference sequence).

The J gene is TRBJ1-2, the V gene TRBV19; 11 nucleotides agree with TRBD1. The CDR3 covers 14 residues. J was trimmed by 8 bases and V by 7 bases; bases with no gene match: 9. Germline V gives CDR1 LNHDA, CDR2 SQIVND (reference sequence). The CDR3 is CASNPGTGGDGYTF. The DNA for the CDR3 is TGTGCCAGTAATCCCGGGACAGGGGGTGACGGCTACACCTTC.

The chain is built from TRBV28 and TRBJ2-1, with 10 nucleotides matching TRBD1. The CDR3 is 15 amino acids. V dropped 8 bases and J dropped 5; count of bases not matched to a gene: 9. Germline V gives CDR1 MDHEN, CDR2 SYDVKM. The CDR3 DNA sequence: TGTGCCAGCGGGGGACAGGGGCCTAGTAACAATGAGCAGTTCTTC. This sequence encodes CASGGQGPSNNEQFF.

This clonotype occurred many times. The chain employs TRBV7-9 and TRBJ1-4; possibly TRBD1 for D (6 bases). This CDR3 comprises 15 residues. Trimming stripped 5 bases from V and 8 bases from J, with 18 bases between. Germline lookup yields CDR1 SEHNR and CDR2 FQNEAQ (reference sequence). CDR3 bases: TGTGCCAGCAGCCCTGATGGGGGCGCTGGGGAAAAACTGTTTTTT. As protein: CASSPDGGAGEKLFF.

The genes are TRBV7-9 and TRBJ2-4, with a tentative D call TRBD1 (5 bases). Trimming stripped 1 base from V and 4 bases from J, with 14 bases between. The CDR3 sequence is 16 residues long. From germline, CDR1 is SEHNR and CDR2 FQNEAQ (reference sequence). The CDR3 bases are TGTGCCAGCAGCTTAGTTGGGGCAGACCTAAAAAACATTCAGTACTTC. This gives the protein CASSLVGADLKNIQYF.

This clonotype has at least ten counts. The chain links TRBV18 to TRBJ1-1, with 7 bases identical to TRBD1. Germline loops: CDR1 KGHSH, CDR2 LQKENI. The CDR3 loop spans 12 amino acids. J gave up 10 bases and V 2 bases, and 4 bases lay outside the gene matches. CDR3 residues: CASSPEQGTAFF. The CDR3 region has the DNA TGTGCCAGCTCACCAGAACAGGGGACAGCTTTCTTT.

A remark on this clonotype: This clone may be a read error of a much larger clone one base away. This chain joins TRBV18 and TRBJ2-5; D call uncertain. V was clipped by 2 bases and J by 7 bases, with 14 bases between them. The germline V gene encodes CDR1 KGHSH and CDR2 LQKENI. The CDR3 totals 14 residues. DNA of the CDR3: TGTGCCAGCTCACCATTTAGTGGACGAGTGACCCAGTACTTC. This sequence encodes CASSPFSGRVTQYF. The whole variable domain, filled in from reference TRBV18 and TRBJ2-5, reads NAGVMQNPRHLVRRRGQEARLRCSPMKGHSHVYWYRQLPEEGLKFMVYLQKENIIDESGMPKERFSAEFPKEGPSILRIQQVVRGDSAAYFCASSPFSGRVTQYFGPGTRLLVL.

V is TRBV30 and J is TRBJ2-7; TRBD2 is a possible D gene (7 bases). V lost 2 bases, J lost 5 bases, and 16 bases lay in between. Germline V gene data show CDR1 as GTSNPN and CDR2 as SVGIG (reference sequence). There are 14 residues in the CDR3. The CDR3 region is CAWSPPGGPNEQYF. As DNA, the CDR3 is TGTGCCTGGAGTCCACCGGGGGGCCCGAACGAGCAGTACTTC.

The V call is TRBV6-1, the J call TRBJ2-1; 7 bases match TRBD1. Germline V gene lookup returns CDR1 MNHNS and CDR2 SASEGT. This CDR3 has 13 amino acids. V lost 5 bases and J lost 8; bases outside the gene matches: 6. This CDR3 is CASSNHRGDEQFF. The CDR3 coding sequence is TGTGCCAGCAGTAACCACAGGGGCGATGAGCAGTTCTTC.

This clonotype has at least ten counts. The V gene is TRBV29-1, the J gene TRBJ1-2, with TRBD1 matching 11 bases. The CDR3 sequence is 13 residues long. The germline V gene encodes CDR1 SQVTM and CDR2 ANQGSEA. Unmatched junction bases numbered 5, after V lost 3 bases and J lost 8 bases. This CDR3 is CSVDPGQGEGYTF. CDR3 bases: TGCAGCGTTGACCCGGGACAGGGGGAGGGCTACACCTTC.

This sequence joins TRBV5-1 and TRBJ2-5; D may be TRBD2 (5 bases). CDR1 and CDR2 (germline): SGHRS, YFSETQ. Trimming took 4 bases from V and 5 from J, leaving 15 bases between them. The CDR3 extends over 14 amino acids. The CDR3 here is CASSQGRGEETQYF. In DNA, the CDR3 is TGCGCCAGCAGCCAAGGTCGTGGGGAGGAGACCCAGTACTTC.

This clonotype was observed a few times. The chain uses TRBV6-1 and TRBJ2-3; weak D call: TRBD1 (6 bases). Trimming stripped 6 bases from V and 0 bases from J, with 13 bases between. The CDR3 has 15 amino acids. The germline gives CDR1 MNHNS, CDR2 SASEGT. DNA of the CDR3: TGTGCCAGCAGCCCGGACAGCATTAGCACAGATACGCAGTATTTT. This gives the protein CASSPDSISTDTQYF.